This passage covers 17 T cell receptor beta chains from one sample sequenced in a study of cytotoxic CD8 clonotypes in ibrutinib-treated CLL. TCRdb's copy holds only in-frame clones and misses some; the assay was immunoSEQ multiplex PCR. Here the sample spans approximately 60,000 clones, 50% to 70% being singletons. Sequencing used PBMCs, obtained at disease progression, from a patient treated with ibrutinib. The receptors stem from a human donor with chronic lymphocytic leukemia.

The gene calls are TRBV11-2 and TRBJ1-2, with 11 bases that match TRBD1. This CDR3 has 17 amino acids. V shed 3 bases, J shed 1 base, and the junction held 7 bases outside the gene matches. Per the germline V gene, CDR1 is SGHAT and CDR2 is FQNNGV. DNA of the CDR3: TGTGCCAGCAGCTTGCACGGGACAGGGGGGGTTAACTATGGCTACACCTTC. Its protein product is CASSLHGTGGVNYGYTF.

V is TRBV7-3 and J is TRBJ2-2; no reliable D call. V shed 5 bases and J shed 4 bases, with 14 bases lying between them. The length of the CDR3 is 15 residues. CDR1 and CDR2 from the germline V gene are SGHTA and FQGTGA. The chain's CDR3 is CASSPYSPSTGELFF. In DNA form, the CDR3 reads TGTGCCAGCAGCCCCTACTCGCCGAGCACCGGGGAGCTGTTTTTT.

The chain links TRBV19 to TRBJ1-5, with no clear D. V was shortened by 1 base and J by 3 bases, with 10 bases between the two germline ends. CDR3 length: 15 residues. Germline values: CDR1 LNHDA, CDR2 SQIVND (reference sequence). The CDR3: CASSIGSGINQPQHF. The CDR3 coding sequence is TGTGCCAGTAGTATAGGGTCGGGGATCAATCAGCCCCAGCATTTT.

The chain has TRBV4-1 and TRBJ1-6, with no clear D. From germline, CDR1 is MGHRA and CDR2 YSYEKL. Trimming removed 0 bases from V and 2 bases from J, with 5 bases in between. This CDR3 contains 15 residues. CDR3 sequence reads: CASSQEQTYNSPLHF. The CDR3 DNA follows: TGCGCCAGCAGCCAAGAACAGACCTATAATTCACCCCTCCACTTT.

CDR3 amino acids: CASSFVALFTSSYEQYF. The CDR3 DNA sequence: TGTGCCAGCAGCTTTGTGGCTCTTTTCACCTCCTCCTACGAGCAGTACTTC. The rearrangement joins TRBV7-9 to TRBJ2-7; the D is unclear. CDR3 length: 17 amino acids. Germline assignment: CDR1 SEHNR and CDR2 FQNEAQ (reference sequence). Trimming cost V 3 bases and J 0 bases, with 18 bases left between them.

This chain connects TRBV30 to TRBJ2-1; a possible D gene is TRBD1 (6 bases). V was shortened by 0 bases and J by 7 bases, with 10 bases between the two germline ends. The CDR3 runs 13 residues. CDR1 and CDR2 (germline): GTSNPN, SVGIG (reference sequence). CDR3 residues: CAWSVQGLNEQFF. The CDR3 nucleotides are TGTGCCTGGAGTGTACAGGGATTGAATGAGCAGTTCTTC.

J is TRBJ2-1 and V is TRBV6-1; D ambiguous. This CDR3 is built from 15 residues. Trimming shortened V by 3 bases and J by 4 bases, and 13 bases separated the two germline ends. Looked up from germline, CDR1 is MNHNS and CDR2 is SASEGT. As DNA, the CDR3 is TGTGCCAGCAGTGAGTCATTCGGACGGTACAATGAGCAGTTCTTC. Residues: CASSESFGRYNEQFF.

This clone was observed a handful of times. CDR3 loop: CASRLTGSLFQFF. The CDR3 DNA is TGTGCCAGCAGATTGACAGGGTCCCTCTTCCAGTTCTTC. The chain recombines TRBV5-8 with TRBJ2-1; 7 bases line up with TRBD1. V dropped 5 bases and J dropped 13; count of bases not matched to a gene: 12. The CDR3 contains 13 residues. Germline assignment: CDR1 SGHTS and CDR2 YDEGEE.

This chain uses TRBV30 with TRBJ2-7; the D gene could be TRBD1 or TRBD2 (5 bases each). Trimming took off 5 bases at V and 5 bases at J, with 19 bases between the two ends. Germline-derived CDR1 and CDR2 are GTSNPN and SVGIG (reference sequence). The CDR3 sequence is 14 residues long. The CDR3 DNA is TGTGCCTGGGCCCCTGAGGGGTGGCGGAACGAGCAGTACTTC. Translated, it gives CAWAPEGWRNEQYF.

The genes are TRBV13 and TRBJ1-1, with TRBD1 matching 7 bases. After removal of 7 bases from V and 1 base from J, the junction contained 12 bases not matched to a gene. The length of the CDR3 is 16 residues. Germline CDR1 is PRHDT and CDR2 is FYEKMQ (reference sequence). CDR3 in DNA: TGTGCCAGCATCAAGCGGGACAGAAGCTCGAACACTGAAGCTTTCTTT. Protein product: CASIKRDRSSNTEAFF.

This clone was seen a handful of times. The J gene is TRBJ2-7, the V gene TRBV14, with a weak D call TRBD1 (6 bases). Trimming left V 4 bases short and J 3 bases short, with 10 bases between. Germline loops: CDR1 SGHDN, CDR2 FVKESK. This CDR3 has 13 residues. The CDR3 protein is CASSRQANYEQYF. CDR3 in DNA: TGTGCCAGCAGCCGACAGGCAAACTACGAGCAGTACTTC.

This chain joins TRBV21-1 and TRBJ2-5; TRBD2 is taken as the D call from the table, unchecked against the DNA. TRBV21-1 is a pseudogene segment. The CDR3 loop spans 13 amino acids. This CDR3 reads CARTGTSEETQYF. CDR3 in DNA: TGTGCCAGAACCGGGACTAGTGAAGAGACCCAGTACTTC.

The chain joins TRBV6-1 to TRBJ2-5; 10 nucleotides agree with TRBD1. This CDR3 contains 15 residues. V lost 2 bases to trimming and J lost 5 bases; unmatched junction nucleotides: 5. Germline V gene data show CDR1 as MNHNS and CDR2 as SASEGT. CDR3 nucleotides: TGTGCCAGCAGTGAACTGACAGGGGGCGTGGAGACCCAGTACTTC. It encodes CASSELTGGVETQYF.

The chain recombines TRBV18 with TRBJ1-2; 9 bases line up with TRBD1. CDR1 and CDR2 from the germline V gene are KGHSH and LQKENI. This CDR3 contains 14 residues. Trimming took 3 bases from V and 4 from J; bases not matched to a gene: 3. Here the CDR3 reads CASSPAGQGYGYTF. CDR3 sequence (DNA): TGTGCCAGCTCACCGGCGGGACAGGGCTATGGCTACACCTTC. Complete variable domain (other parts from reference TRBV18 and TRBJ1-2): NAGVMQNPRHLVRRRGQEARLRCSPMKGHSHVYWYRQLPEEGLKFMVYLQKENIIDESGMPKERFSAEFPKEGPSILRIQQVVRGDSAAYFCASSPAGQGYGYTFGSGTRLTVV.

This clone came up many times. An end of the junction differs from the germline gene, which may be a read error. The chain combines TRBV7-7 with TRBJ2-1; 9 bases align to TRBD2. CDR1 and CDR2 from the germline V gene are SSHAT and FNYEAQ (reference sequence). The CDR3 sequence is 15 residues long. The CDR3 loop is CASSLIAGDWNEQFF. DNA for the CDR3: TGTGCTAGCAGCTTAATAGCGGGAGATTGGAATGAGCAGTTCTTC.

J is TRBJ1-6 and V is TRBV2, with D uncertain. This CDR3 region has 13 residues. Germline V CDR1 and CDR2: SNHLY, FYNNEI. V shed 0 bases and J shed 9 bases, with 6 bases lying between them. In nucleotides, the CDR3 is TGTGCCAGCAGTGAAGCGCTAAGTTCACCCCTCCACTTT. Translation: CASSEALSSPLHF.

The genes are TRBV2 and TRBJ2-4; 8 bases agree with TRBD1. The germline CDR1 and CDR2 sequences are SNHLY and FYNNEI. Losses at the gene ends were 1 base for V and 9 bases for J; bases not matched to a gene: 8. The CDR3 contains 15 residues. CDR3 residues: CASSEGAGGGIIQYF. For the CDR3, the DNA is TGTGCCAGCAGTGAAGGGGCAGGGGGCGGAATCATTCAGTACTTC.